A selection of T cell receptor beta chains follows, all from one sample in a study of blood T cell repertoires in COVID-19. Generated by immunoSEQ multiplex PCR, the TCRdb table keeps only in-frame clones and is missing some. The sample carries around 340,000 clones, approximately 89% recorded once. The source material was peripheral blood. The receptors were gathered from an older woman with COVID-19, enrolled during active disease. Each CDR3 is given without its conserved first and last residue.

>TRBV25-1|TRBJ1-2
ASSDKTGEDPRYGYT
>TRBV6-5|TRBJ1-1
ASSMQGNTEAF
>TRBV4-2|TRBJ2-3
ASSLKTSGASTDTQY
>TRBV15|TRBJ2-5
ATSRDGETQY
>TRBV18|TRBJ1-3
ASSPLGVASSGNTIY
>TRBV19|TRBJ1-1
ASSTDGGVGNTEAF
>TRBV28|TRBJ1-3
ASSSQGAGGNTIY
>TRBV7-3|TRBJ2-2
ASSPQGFDTGELF
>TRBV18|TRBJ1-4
ASSPGGGEKLF
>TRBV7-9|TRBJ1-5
ASSFGGANQPQH
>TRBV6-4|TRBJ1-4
ASSEKGQQNEKLF
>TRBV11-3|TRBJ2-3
ASSLTYTDTQY
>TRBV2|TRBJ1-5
ASTRGTSNQPQH
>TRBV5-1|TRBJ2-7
ASRLTEFSYEQY
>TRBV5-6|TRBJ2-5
ASSLRGIVTMWVQETQY
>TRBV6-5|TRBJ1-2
ASSYGGTGGYT
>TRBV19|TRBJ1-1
ASRTAFETEAF
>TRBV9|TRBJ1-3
ASSAGGSRSSGNTIY
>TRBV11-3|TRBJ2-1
ASSSSSGRSYNEQF
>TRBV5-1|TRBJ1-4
ASSFGRRETSGEKLF
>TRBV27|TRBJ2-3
ASTQRWGGATDTQY
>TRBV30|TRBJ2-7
AWSAAYEQY
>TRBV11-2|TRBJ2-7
ASSLAAGVRYEQY
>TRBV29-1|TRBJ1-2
SVYSDYGYT
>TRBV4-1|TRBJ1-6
ASSPPVLIESPLH
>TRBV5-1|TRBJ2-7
ASSTGQGYEQY
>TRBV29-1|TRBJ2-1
SATQGTYNEQF
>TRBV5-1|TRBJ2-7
ASSLGAGRLDEQY
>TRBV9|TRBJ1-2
ASSRGHLNYGYT
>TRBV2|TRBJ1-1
ASTPHRGLDTEAF
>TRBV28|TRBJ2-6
ASSSPGQEYSGANVLT
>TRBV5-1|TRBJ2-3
ASSLDGGIRDTQY
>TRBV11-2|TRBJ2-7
ASSPRNSGAYEQY
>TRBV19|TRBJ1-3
ASTKGRAPVSGNTIY
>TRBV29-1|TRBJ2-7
SIRRSAYEQY
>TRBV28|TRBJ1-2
ASRPWGGTYGYT
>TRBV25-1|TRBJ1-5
ASSGTGISNQPQH
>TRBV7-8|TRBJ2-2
ASITTGGELF
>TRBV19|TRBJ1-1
ASSIRGRPVNTEAF
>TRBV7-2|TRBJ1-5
ASSLNPKNQPQH
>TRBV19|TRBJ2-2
ATPSRGGAWTGELF
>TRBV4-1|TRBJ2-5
ASSQATGVIETQY
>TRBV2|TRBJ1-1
ASSVPAGDTEAF
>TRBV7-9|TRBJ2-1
ASSIRQARSYNEQF
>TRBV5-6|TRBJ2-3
ASSLVASGGEDTQY
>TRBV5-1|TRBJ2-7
ASSLQGGSYEQY
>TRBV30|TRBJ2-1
ACSFGGINEQF
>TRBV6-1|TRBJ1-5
ASSETGEKH
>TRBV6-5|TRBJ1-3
ASSYKRASGNTIY
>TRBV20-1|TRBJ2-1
SASPLPGQGSSYNEQF
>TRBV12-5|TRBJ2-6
ASGGLGGSGANVLT
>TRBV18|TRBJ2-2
ASSPRISGQVDTGELF
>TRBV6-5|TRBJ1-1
ASSSRQGMNTEAF
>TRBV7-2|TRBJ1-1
ASSLRSAGGVGTEAF
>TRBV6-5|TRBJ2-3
ASRRQGASTDTQY
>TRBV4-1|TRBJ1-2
ASSQRQGVYGYT
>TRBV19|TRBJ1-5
ASSTETAFSNQPQH